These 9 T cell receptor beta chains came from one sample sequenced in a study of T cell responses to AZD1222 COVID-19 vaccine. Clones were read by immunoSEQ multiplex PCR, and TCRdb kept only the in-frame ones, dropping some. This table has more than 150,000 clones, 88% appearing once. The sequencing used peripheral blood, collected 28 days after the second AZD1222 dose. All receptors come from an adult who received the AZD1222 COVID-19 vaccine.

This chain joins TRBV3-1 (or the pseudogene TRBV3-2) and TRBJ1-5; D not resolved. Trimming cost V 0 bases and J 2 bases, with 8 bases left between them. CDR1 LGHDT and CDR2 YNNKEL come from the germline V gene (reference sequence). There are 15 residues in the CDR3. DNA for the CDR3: TGTGCCAGCAGCCAAGATATTGCAGGCAATCAGCCCCAGCATTTT. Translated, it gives CASSQDIAGNQPQHF.

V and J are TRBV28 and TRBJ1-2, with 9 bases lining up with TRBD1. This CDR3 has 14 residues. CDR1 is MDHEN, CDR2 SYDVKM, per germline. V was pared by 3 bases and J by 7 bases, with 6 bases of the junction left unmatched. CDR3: CASSLWTGVGGYTF. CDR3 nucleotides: TGTGCCAGCAGTTTGTGGACAGGGGTAGGTGGCTACACCTTC.

The CDR3 DNA sequence: TGTGCCAGCAGCACCCAGGGGGTTAACACTGAAGCTTTCTTT. Amino acid sequence: CASSTQGVNTEAFF. V is TRBV5-6 and J is TRBJ1-1, with 7 bases that match TRBD1. Germline V gene sequence: CDR1 SGHDT, CDR2 YYEEEE. Germline trimming cut 4 bases from V and 2 bases from J; bases unmatched to any gene: 5. The CDR3 contains 14 residues.

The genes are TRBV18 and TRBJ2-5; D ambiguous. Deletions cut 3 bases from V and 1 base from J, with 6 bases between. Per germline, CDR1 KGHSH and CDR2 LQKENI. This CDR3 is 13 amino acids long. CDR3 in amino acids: CASSPLGQETQYF. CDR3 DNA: TGTGCCAGCTCACCTCTCGGCCAAGAGACCCAGTACTTC. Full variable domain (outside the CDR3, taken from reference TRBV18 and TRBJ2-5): NAGVMQNPRHLVRRRGQEARLRCSPMKGHSHVYWYRQLPEEGLKFMVYLQKENIIDESGMPKERFSAEFPKEGPSILRIQQVVRGDSAAYFCASSPLGQETQYFGPGTRLLVL.

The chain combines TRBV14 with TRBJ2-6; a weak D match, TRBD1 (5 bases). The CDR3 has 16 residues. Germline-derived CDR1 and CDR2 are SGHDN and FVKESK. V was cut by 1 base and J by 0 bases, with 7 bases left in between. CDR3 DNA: TGTGCCAGCAGCCAAGCTCAGGGCTCTGGGGCCAACGTCCTGACTTTC. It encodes CASSQAQGSGANVLTF. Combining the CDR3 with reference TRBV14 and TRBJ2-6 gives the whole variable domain EAGVTQFPSHSVIEKGQTVTLRCDPISGHDNLYWYRRVMGKEIKFLLHFVKESKQDESGMPNNRFLAERTGGTYSTLKVQPAELEDSGVYFCASSQAQGSGANVLTFGAGSRLTVL.

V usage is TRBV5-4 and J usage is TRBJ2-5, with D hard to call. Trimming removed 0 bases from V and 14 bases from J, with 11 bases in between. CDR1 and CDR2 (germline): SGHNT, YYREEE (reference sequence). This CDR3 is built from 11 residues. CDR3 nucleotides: TGTGCCAGCAGCTTGGGGCAGGCCACATACTTC. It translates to CASSLGQATYF.

CDR3 residues: CASSSPRGTSGRYEQFF. Here the CDR3 DNA reads TGTGCCAGCAGCTCCCCCCGCGGGACTAGCGGGAGGTATGAGCAGTTCTTC. The chain recombines TRBV9 with TRBJ2-1; TRBD2 agrees at 15 bases. The CDR3 has 17 residues. CDR1 and CDR2 from the germline V gene are SGDLS and YYNGEE. After removal of 4 bases from V and 8 bases from J, the junction contained 10 bases not matched to a gene.

CDR3 in amino acids: CASSNPGLAGKGEQYF. The CDR3 region has the DNA TGTGCCAGCAGCAACCCGGGACTAGCGGGAAAGGGCGAGCAGTACTTC. The chain has TRBV25-1 and TRBJ2-7; 13 bases are a match to TRBD2. The germline CDR1 and CDR2 sequences are MGHDK and SYGVNS. Unmatched junction bases numbered 11, after V lost 6 bases and J lost 6 bases. CDR3 length: 16 residues.

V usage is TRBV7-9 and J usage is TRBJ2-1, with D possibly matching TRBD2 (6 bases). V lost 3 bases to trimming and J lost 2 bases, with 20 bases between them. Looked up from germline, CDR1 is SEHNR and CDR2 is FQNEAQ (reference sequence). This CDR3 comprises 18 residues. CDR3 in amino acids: CASSFLTGGVSPYNEQFF. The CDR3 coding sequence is TGTGCCAGCAGCTTTCTTACCGGGGGAGTTAGCCCCTACAATGAGCAGTTCTTC.